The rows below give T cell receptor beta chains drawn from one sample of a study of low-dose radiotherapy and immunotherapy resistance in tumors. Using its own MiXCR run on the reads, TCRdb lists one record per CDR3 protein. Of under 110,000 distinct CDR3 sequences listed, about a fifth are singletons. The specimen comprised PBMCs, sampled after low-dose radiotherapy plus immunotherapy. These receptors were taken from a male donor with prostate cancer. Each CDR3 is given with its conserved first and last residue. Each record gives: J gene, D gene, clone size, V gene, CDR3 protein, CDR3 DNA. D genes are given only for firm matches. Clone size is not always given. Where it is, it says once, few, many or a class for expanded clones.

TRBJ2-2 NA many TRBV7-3 CASSAKLNTGELFF TGTGCCAGCAGCGCCAAATTAAACACCGGGGAGCTGTTTTTT
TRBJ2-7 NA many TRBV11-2 CASSLGSSSYEQYF TGTGCCAGCAGCTTGGGATCCTCCTCCTACGAGCAGTACTTC
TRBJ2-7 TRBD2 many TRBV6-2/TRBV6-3 CASTRTSGDSYEQYF TGTGCCAGCACCCGAACTAGCGGCGATTCCTACGAGCAGTACTTC
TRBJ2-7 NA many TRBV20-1 CSAIQGNSYEQYF TGCAGTGCTATACAGGGAAACTCCTACGAGCAGTACTTC
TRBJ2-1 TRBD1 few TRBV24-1 CATAAGQGLGNEQFF TGTGCCACCGCCGCGGGACAGGGTCTCGGTAATGAGCAGTTCTTC
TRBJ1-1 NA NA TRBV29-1 CSVDEDAGINTEAFF TGCAGCGTTGATGAGGATGCAGGAATAAACACTGAAGCTTTCTTT
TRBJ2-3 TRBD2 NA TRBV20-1 CSARDPRGGSTDTQYF TGCAGTGCTAGAGACCCACGGGGGGGGAGCACAGATACGCAGTATTTT
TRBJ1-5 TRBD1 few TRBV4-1 CASSQDGTGVSQPQHF TGCGCCAGCAGCCAAGATGGGACAGGGGTGAGCCAGCCCCAGCATTTT
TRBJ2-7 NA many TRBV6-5 CASSYSKGTVSYEQYF TGTGCCAGCAGTTACTCGAAAGGGACTGTCTCCTACGAGCAGTACTTC
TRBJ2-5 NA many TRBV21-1 CASSERTVGETQYF TGTGCCAGCAGCGAGCGGACGGTGGGGGAGACCCAGTACTTC
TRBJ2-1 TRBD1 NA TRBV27 CASSFRDRGPNEQFF TGTGCCAGCAGTTTTAGGGACAGGGGGCCCAATGAGCAGTTCTTC
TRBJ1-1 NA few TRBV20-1 CSAFKTANTEAFF TGCAGTGCCTTTAAGACAGCGAACACTGAAGCTTTCTTT
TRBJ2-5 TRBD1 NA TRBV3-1 CASSTRQGGAQYF TGTGCCAGCAGCACCCGACAGGGTGGGGCCCAGTACTTC
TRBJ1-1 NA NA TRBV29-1 CSVEGSGPTEAFF TGCAGCGTTGAGGGTTCAGGGCCCACTGAAGCTTTCTTT
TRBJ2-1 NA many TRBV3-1 CASSQAAAGSHEQFF TGTGCCAGCAGCCAAGCGGCAGCCGGCTCCCATGAGCAGTTCTTC
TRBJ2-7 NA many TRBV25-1 CASSEWNEQYF TGTGCCAGCAGTGAATGGAACGAGCAGTACTTC